This T cell receptor (beta chain) appears in the sequencing data of a study of cytomegalovirus exposure and HLA in healthy donors. Sequencing used immunoSEQ multiplex PCR; TCRdb keeps in-frame clones, though not all of them. The table has more than 300,000 clones, 80% to 90% seen once. As to this clone: Its antigen is not known.

Study-level points and caveats: In vitro data verified a few CMV-associated chains as specific for CMV antigens.

CDR1 is SGDLS, CDR2 YYNGEE, per germline. V was pared by 3 bases and J by 4 bases, with 11 bases between. This CDR3 has 14 residues. The sequence derives from a woman aged 18-30 years in good health and CMV-seronegative. The chain employs TRBV9 and TRBJ2-1; possible D gene TRBD2, 6 bases. The specimen was PBMCs. The CDR3: CASSEDGTYNEQFF. The CDR3 nucleotides read TGTGCCAGCAGCGAGGACGGGACTTACAATGAGCAGTTCTTC. Full variable domain (missing parts from reference TRBV9 and TRBJ2-1): DSGVTQTPKHLITATGQRVTLRCSPRSGDLSVYWYQQSLDQGLQFLIQYYNGEERAKGNILERFSAQQFPDLHSELNLSSLELGDSALYFCASSEDGTYNEQFFGPGTRLTVL.